This T cell receptor beta chain was sequenced during a study of T-cell memory formation after mild COVID-19. Study results and caveats: Some SARS-CoV-2-responding clones were already detected in memory before infection. Clones shrinking between day 15 and 85 showed a balanced CD4/CD8 split, and those that grew later tilted toward CD4+.

About this clonotype: Its target is not known.

TCRdb itself ran the 5' RACE reads through MiXCR, one entry per CDR3 protein. The sample holds more than 350,000 distinct CDR3 sequences; around 21% are singletons and the top ten take around 13%. The CDR3 is 13 residues long. Germline V gene lookup returns CDR1 LGHDT and CDR2 YNNKEL (reference sequence). V lost 1 base and J lost 2, with 5 bases in between. Input material: PBMCs or a T cell subset sorted from them (not recorded which). This receptor was taken from an adult woman who had mild COVID-19 (a few samples of this study predate the infection). Cell type and time point are not known. The V gene is TRBV3-1, the J gene TRBJ2-5; D is unclear. The DNA of the CDR3 is TGTGCCAGCAGCCAAGCGCAGCAAGAGACCCAGTACTTC. Translated, it gives CASSQAQQETQYF.